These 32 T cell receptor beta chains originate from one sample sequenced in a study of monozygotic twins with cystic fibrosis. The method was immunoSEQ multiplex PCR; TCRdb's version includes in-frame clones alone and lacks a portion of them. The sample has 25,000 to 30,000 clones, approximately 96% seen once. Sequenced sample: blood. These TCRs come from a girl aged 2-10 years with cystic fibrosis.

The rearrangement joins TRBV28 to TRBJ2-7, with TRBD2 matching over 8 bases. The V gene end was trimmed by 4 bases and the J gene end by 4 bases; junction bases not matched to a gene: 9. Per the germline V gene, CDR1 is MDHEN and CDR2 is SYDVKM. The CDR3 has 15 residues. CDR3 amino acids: CASSYHSGRTYEQYF. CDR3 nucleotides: TGTGCCAGCAGTTACCACAGCGGGAGAACTTACGAGCAGTACTTC.

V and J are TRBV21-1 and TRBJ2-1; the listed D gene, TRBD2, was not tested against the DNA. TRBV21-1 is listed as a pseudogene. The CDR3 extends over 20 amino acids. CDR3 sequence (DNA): TGTGCCAGCAGCAAAGAGTCGCTAGCGGGAGGGCCCAGGAGTAACAATGAGCAGTTCTTC. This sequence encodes CASSKESLAGGPRSNNEQFF.

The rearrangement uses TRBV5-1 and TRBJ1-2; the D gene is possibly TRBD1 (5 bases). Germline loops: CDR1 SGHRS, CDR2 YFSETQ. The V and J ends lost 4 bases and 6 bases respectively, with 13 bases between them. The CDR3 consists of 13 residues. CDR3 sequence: CASSVTGYDGYTF. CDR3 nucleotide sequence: TGCGCCAGCAGCGTAACAGGTTATGATGGCTACACCTTC.

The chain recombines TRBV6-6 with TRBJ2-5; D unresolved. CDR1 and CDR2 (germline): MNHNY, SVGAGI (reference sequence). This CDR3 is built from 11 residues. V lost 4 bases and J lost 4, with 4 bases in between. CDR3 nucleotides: TGTGCCAGCAGTTCCTTAGAGACCCAGTACTTC. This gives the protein CASSSLETQYF.

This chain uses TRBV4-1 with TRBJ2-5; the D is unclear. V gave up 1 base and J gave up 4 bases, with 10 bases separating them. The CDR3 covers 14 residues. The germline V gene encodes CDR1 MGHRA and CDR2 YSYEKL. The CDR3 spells CASSQGHGSETQYF. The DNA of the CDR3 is TGCGCCAGCAGCCAAGGCCATGGGTCAGAGACCCAGTACTTC.

DNA for the CDR3: TGTGCCAGCTCCCCTACCCGACTAGCGGTACCCACAGATACGCAGTATTTT. This translates into CASSPTRLAVPTDTQYF. The chain carries TRBV18 and TRBJ2-3; 9 positions match TRBD2. The CDR3 is 17 amino acids. V shed 6 bases and J 2 bases; nucleotides not matched to a gene: 12. Germline V CDR1 and CDR2: KGHSH, LQKENI.

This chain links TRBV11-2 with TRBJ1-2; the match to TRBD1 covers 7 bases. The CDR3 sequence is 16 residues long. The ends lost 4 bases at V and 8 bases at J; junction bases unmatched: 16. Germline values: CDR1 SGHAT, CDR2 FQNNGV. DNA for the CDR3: TGTGCCAGCAGCTCTAAGGGGGCGCTCCCATTGGAGGGCTACACCTTC. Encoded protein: CASSSKGALPLEGYTF.

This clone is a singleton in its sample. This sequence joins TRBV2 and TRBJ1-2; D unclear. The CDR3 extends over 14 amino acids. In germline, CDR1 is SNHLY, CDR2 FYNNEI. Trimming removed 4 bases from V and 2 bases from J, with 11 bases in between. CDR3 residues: CASSGALWNYGYTF. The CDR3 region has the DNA TGTGCCAGCAGTGGGGCTCTGTGGAACTATGGCTACACCTTC. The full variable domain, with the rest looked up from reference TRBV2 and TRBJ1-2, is EPEVTQTPSHQVTQMGQEVILRCVPISNHLYFYWYRQILGQKVEFLVSFYNNEISEKSEIFDDQFSVERPDGSNFTLKIRSTKLEDSAMYFCASSGALWNYGYTFGSGTRLTVV.

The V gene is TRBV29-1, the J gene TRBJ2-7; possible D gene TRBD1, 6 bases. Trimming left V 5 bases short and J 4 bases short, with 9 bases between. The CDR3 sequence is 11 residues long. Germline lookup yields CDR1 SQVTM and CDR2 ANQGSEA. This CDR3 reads CSVRGGYEQYF. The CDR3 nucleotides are TGCAGCGTTAGAGGGGGTTACGAGCAGTACTTC.

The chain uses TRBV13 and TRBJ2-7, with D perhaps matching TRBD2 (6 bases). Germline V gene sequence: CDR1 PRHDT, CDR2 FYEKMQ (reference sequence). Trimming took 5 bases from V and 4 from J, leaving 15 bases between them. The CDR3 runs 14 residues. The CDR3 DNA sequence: TGTGCCAGCAGCCGCGCCGGGGGACGATACGAGCAGTACTTC. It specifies CASSRAGGRYEQYF.

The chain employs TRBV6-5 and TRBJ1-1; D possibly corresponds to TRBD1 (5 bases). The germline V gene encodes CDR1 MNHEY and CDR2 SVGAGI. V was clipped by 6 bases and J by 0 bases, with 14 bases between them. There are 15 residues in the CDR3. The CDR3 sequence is CASSWDAGMNTEAFF. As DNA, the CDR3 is TGTGCCAGCAGCTGGGACGCGGGTATGAACACTGAAGCTTTCTTT.

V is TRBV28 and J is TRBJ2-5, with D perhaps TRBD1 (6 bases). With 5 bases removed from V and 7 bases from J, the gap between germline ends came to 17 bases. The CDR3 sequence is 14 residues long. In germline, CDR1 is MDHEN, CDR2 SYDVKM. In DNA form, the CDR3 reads TGTGCCAGCAGTGCCCTGGACAGAGAGGGGACCCAGTACTTC. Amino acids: CASSALDREGTQYF.

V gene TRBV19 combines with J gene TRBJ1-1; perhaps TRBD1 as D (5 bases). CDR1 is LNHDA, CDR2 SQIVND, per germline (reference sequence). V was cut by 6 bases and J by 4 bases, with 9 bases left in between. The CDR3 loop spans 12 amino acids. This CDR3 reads CASRSGATEAFF. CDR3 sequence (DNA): TGTGCCAGTAGGAGTGGGGCCACTGAAGCTTTCTTT.

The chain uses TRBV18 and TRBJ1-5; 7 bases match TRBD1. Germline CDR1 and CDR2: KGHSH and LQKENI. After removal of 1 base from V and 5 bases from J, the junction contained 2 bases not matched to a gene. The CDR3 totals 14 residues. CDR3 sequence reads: CASSPLGQDQPQHF. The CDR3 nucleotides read TGTGCCAGCTCACCACTAGGACAGGATCAGCCCCAGCATTTT.

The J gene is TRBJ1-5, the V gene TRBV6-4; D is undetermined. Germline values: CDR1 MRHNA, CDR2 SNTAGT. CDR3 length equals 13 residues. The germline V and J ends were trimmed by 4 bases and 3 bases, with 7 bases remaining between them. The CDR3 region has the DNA TGTGCCAGCAGTGTCGAGGTCAATCAGCCCCAGCATTTT. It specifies CASSVEVNQPQHF.

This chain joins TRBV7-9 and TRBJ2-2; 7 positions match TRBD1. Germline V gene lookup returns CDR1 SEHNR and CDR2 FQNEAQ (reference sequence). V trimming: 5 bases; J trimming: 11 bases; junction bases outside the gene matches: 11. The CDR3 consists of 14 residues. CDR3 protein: CASSRDRAGGELFF. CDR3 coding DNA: TGTGCCAGCAGCCGAGACCGGGCAGGGGGAGAGCTGTTTTTT.

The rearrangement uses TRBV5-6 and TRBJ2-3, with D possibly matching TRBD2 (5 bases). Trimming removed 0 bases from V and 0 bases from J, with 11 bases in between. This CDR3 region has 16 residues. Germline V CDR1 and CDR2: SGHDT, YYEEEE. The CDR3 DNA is TGTGCCAGCAGCTTGGAATCTGACTATAGCACAGATACGCAGTATTTT. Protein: CASSLESDYSTDTQYF.

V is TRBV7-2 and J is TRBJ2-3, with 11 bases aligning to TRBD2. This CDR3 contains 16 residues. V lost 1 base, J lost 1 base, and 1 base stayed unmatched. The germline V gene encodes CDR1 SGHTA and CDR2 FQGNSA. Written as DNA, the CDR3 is TGTGCCAGCAGCTTAGAGGGACTAGCGGGCACAGATACGCAGTATTTT. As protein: CASSLEGLAGTDTQYF.

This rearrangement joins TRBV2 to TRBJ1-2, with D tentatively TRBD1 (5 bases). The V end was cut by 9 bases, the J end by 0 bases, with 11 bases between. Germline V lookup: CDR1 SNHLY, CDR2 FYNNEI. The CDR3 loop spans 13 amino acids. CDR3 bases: TGTGCCAGAAGCAGAGGGGCTAACTATGGCTACACCTTC. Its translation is CARSRGANYGYTF. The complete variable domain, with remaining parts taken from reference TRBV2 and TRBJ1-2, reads EPEVTQTPSHQVTQMGQEVILRCVPISNHLYFYWYRQILGQKVEFLVSFYNNEISEKSEIFDDQFSVERPDGSNFTLKIRSTKLEDSAMYFCARSRGANYGYTFGSGTRLTVV.

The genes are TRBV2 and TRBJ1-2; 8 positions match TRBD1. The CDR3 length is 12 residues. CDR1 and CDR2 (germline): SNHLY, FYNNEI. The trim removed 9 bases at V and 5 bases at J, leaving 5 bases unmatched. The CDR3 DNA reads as TGTGCCAGGGACAGGGAGGATTATGGCTACACCTTC. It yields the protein CARDREDYGYTF. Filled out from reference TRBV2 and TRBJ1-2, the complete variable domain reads EPEVTQTPSHQVTQMGQEVILRCVPISNHLYFYWYRQILGQKVEFLVSFYNNEISEKSEIFDDQFSVERPDGSNFTLKIRSTKLEDSAMYFCARDREDYGYTFGSGTRLTVV.

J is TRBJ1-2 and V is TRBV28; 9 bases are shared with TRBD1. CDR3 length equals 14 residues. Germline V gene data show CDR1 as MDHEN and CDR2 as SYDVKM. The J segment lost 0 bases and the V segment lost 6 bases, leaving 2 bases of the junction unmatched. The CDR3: CASRTGGANYGYTF. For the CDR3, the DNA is TGTGCCAGCAGGACAGGGGGAGCTAACTATGGCTACACCTTC.

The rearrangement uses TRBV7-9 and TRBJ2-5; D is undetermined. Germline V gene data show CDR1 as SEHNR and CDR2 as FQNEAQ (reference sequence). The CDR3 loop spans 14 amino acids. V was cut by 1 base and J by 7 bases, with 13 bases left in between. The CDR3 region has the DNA TGTGCCAGCAGCTTAGATCTAAAGGTTGGGACCCAGTACTTC. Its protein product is CASSLDLKVGTQYF.

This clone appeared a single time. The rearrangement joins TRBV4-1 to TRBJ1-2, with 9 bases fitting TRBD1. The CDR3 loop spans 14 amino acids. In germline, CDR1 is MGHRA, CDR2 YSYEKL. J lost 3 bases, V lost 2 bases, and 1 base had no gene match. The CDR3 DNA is TGCGCCAGCAGCCAAAGGACAGGGGACTATGGCTACACCTTC. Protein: CASSQRTGDYGYTF.

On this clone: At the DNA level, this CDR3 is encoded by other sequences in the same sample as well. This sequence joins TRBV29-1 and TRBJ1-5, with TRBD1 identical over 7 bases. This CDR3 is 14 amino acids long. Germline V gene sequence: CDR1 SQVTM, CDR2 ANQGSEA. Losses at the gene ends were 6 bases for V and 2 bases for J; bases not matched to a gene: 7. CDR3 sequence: CSVQTGYGNQPQHF. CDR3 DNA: TGCAGCGTCCAGACAGGGTACGGCAATCAGCCCCAGCATTTT.

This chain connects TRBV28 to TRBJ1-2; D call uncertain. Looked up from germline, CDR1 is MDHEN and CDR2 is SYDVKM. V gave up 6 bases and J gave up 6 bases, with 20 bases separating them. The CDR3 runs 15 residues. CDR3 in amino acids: CASRAPGPPGDGYTF. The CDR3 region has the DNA TGTGCCAGCAGGGCCCCGGGTCCACCTGGGGATGGCTACACCTTC.

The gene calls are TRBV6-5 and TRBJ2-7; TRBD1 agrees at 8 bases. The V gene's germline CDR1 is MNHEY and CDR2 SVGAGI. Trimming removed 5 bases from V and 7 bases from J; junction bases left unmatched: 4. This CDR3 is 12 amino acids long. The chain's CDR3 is CASSPDRGEQYF. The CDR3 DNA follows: TGTGCCAGCAGTCCTGACAGGGGTGAGCAGTACTTC.

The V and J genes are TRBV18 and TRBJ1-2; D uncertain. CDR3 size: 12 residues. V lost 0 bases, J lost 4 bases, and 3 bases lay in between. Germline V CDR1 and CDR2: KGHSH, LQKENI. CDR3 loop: CASSPPSYGYTF. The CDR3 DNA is TGTGCCAGCTCACCACCGAGCTATGGCTACACCTTC.

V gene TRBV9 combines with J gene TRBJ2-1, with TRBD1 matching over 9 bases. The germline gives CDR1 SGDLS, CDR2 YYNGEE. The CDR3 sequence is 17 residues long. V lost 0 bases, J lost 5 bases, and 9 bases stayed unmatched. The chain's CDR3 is CASSVGGPDRGHNEQFF. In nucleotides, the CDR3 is TGTGCCAGCAGCGTAGGGGGGCCGGACAGGGGCCACAATGAGCAGTTCTTC. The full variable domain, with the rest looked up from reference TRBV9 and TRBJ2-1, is DSGVTQTPKHLITATGQRVTLRCSPRSGDLSVYWYQQSLDQGLQFLIQYYNGEERAKGNILERFSAQQFPDLHSELNLSSLELGDSALYFCASSVGGPDRGHNEQFFGPGTRLTVL.

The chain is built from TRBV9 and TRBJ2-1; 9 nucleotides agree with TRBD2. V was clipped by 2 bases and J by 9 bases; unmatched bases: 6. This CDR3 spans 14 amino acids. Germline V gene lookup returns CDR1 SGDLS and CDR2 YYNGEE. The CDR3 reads CASSVSGRRSEQFF. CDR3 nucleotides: TGTGCCAGCAGCGTCAGCGGGAGGCGGAGTGAGCAGTTCTTC.

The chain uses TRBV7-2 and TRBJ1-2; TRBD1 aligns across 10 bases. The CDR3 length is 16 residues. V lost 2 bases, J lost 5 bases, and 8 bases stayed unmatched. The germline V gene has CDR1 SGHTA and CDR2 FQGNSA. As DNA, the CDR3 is TGTGCCAGCAGCTTACCCATTCTGGACAGGGGGTATGGCTACACCTTC. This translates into CASSLPILDRGYGYTF.

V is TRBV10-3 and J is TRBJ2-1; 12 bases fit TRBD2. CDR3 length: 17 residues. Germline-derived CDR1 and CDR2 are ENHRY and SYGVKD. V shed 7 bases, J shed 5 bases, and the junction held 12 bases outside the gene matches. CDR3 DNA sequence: TGTGCCATCAAAGATGCCCGACTAGCGGGAGTGGACAATGAGCAGTTCTTC. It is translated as CAIKDARLAGVDNEQFF.

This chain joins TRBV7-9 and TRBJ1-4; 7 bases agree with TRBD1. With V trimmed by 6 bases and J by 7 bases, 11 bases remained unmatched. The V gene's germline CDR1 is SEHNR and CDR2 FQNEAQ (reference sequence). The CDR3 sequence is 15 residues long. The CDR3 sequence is CASSRGGGGGEKLFF. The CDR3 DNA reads TGTGCCAGCAGTCGGGGAGGGGGCGGAGGTGAAAAACTGTTTTTT.